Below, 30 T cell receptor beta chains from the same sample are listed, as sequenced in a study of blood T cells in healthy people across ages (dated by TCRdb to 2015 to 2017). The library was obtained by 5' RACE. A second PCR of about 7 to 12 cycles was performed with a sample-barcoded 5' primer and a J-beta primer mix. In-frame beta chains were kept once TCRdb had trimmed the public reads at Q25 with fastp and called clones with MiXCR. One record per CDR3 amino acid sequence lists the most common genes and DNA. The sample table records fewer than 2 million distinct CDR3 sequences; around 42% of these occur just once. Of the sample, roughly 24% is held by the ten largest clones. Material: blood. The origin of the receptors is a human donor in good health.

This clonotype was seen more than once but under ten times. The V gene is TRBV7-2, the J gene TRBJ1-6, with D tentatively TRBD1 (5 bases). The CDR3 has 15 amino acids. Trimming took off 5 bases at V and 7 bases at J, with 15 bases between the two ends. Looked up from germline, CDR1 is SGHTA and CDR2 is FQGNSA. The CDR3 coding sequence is TGTGCCAGCAGCCTTCAAGTAGGGGTCAATTCACCCCTCCACTTT. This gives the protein CASSLQVGVNSPLHF.

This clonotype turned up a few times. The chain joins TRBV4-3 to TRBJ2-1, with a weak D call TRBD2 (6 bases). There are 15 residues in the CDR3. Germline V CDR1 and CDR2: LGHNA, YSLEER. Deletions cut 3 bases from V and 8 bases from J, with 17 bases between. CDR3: CASSQGLAPTDEQFF. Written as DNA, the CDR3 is TGCGCCAGCAGCCAGGGACTGGCACCCACCGATGAGCAGTTCTTC.

This CDR3 reads CASSRPLAGANTGELFF. CDR3 DNA: TGCGCCAGCAGCCGCCCTCTCGCGGGGGCGAACACCGGGGAGCTGTTTTTT. The chain links TRBV4-1 to TRBJ2-2; 7 bases map to TRBD2. CDR1 and CDR2 from the germline V gene are MGHRA and YSYEKL. The trim removed 4 bases at V and 0 bases at J, leaving 8 bases unmatched. This CDR3 is 17 amino acids long.

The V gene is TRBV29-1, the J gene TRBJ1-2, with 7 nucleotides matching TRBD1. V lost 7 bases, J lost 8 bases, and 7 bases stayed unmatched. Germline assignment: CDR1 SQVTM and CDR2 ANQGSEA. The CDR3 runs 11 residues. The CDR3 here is CSARGGWGYTF. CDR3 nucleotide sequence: TGCAGCGCCCGAGGGGGCTGGGGCTACACCTTC.

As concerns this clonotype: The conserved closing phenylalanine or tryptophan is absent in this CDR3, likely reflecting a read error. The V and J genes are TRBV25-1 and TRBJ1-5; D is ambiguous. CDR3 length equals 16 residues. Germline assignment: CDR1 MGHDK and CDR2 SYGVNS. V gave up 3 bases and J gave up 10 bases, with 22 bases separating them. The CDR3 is CASSDSSHSPSQPQHC. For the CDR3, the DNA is TGTGCCAGCAGTGACAGCTCTCACAGTCCAAGTCAACCCCAGCATTGT.

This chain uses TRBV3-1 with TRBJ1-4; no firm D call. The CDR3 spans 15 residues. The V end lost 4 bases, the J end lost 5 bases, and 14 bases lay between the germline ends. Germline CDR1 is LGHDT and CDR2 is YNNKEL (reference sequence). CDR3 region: CASSPRWDPNEKLFF. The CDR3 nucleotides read TGTGCCAGCAGCCCCAGATGGGATCCCAATGAAAAACTGTTTTTT.

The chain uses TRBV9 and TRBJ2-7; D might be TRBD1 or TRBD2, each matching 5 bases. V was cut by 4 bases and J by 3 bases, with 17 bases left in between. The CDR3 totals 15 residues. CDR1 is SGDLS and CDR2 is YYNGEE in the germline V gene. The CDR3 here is CASSPWSRDGYEQYF. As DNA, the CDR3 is TGTGCCAGCAGCCCTTGGTCCCGGGACGGCTACGAGCAGTACTTC. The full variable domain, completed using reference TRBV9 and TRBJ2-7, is DSGVTQTPKHLITATGQRVTLRCSPRSGDLSVYWYQQSLDQGLQFLIQYYNGEERAKGNILERFSAQQFPDLHSELNLSSLELGDSALYFCASSPWSRDGYEQYFGPGTRLTVT.

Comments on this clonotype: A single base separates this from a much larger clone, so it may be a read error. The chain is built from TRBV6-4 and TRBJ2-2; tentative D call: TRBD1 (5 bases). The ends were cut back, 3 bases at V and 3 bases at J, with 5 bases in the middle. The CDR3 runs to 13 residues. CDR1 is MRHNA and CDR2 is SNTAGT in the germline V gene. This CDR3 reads CASSEGDTGELFF. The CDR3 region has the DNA TGTGCCAGCAGTGAAGGGGACACCGGGGAGCTGTTTTTT.

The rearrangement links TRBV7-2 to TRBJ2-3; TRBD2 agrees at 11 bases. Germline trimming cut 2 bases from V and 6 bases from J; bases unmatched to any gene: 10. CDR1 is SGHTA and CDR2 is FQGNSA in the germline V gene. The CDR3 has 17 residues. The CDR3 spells CASSLRSSGGPRDTQYF. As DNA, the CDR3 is TGTGCCAGCAGCTTAAGGTCTAGCGGGGGGCCGAGGGATACGCAGTATTTT.

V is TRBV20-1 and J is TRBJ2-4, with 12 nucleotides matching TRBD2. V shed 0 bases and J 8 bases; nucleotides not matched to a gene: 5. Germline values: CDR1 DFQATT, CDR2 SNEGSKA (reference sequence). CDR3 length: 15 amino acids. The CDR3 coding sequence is TGCAGTGCTAGAGATCTAGCGGGGGGGATTTACATTCAGTACTTC. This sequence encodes CSARDLAGGIYIQYF.

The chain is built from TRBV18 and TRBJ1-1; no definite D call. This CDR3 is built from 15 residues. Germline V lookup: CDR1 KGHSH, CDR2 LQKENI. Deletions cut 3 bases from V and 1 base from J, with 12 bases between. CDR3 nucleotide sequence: TGTGCCAGCTCACCCCAGGCGAGATCGAACACTGAAGCTTTCTTT. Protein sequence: CASSPQARSNTEAFF.

CDR3 sequence (DNA): TGCAGTGCCCATCCGGGGGCAGGGGAGACCCAGTACTTC. Translating it yields CSAHPGAGETQYF. V usage is TRBV20-1 and J usage is TRBJ2-5, with D perhaps TRBD1 or TRBD2 (6 bases each). Germline V gene sequence: CDR1 DFQATT, CDR2 SNEGSKA (reference sequence). The CDR3 extends over 13 amino acids. V lost 6 bases and J 5 bases, leaving 16 bases between the germline ends.

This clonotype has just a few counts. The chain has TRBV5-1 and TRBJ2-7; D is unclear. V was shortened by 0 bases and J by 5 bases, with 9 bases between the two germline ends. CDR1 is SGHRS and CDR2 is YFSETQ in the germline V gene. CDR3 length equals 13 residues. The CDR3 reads CASSLAERDEQYF. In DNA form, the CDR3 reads TGCGCCAGCAGCTTGGCCGAACGGGACGAGCAGTACTTC.

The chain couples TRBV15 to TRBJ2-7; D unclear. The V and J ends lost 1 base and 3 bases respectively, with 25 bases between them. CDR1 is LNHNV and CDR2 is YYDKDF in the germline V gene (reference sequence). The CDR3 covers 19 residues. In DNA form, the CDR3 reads TGTGCCACCAGCAGAGGTGTCAGCGCGCTTCTCCCTCCTAACTACGAGCAGTACTTC. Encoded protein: CATSRGVSALLPPNYEQYF.

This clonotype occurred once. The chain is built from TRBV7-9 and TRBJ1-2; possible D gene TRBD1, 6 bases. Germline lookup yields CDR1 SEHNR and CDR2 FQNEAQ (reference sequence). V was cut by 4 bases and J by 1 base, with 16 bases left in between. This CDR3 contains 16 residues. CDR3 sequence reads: CASSSRPGVDNYGYTF. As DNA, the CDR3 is TGTGCCAGCAGCTCTCGTCCAGGGGTTGATAACTATGGCTACACCTTC.

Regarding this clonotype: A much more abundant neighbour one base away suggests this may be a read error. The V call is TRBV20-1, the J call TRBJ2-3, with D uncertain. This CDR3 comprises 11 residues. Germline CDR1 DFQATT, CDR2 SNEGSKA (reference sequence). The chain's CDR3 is CRASEADTQYF. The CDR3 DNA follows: TGCAGGGCTAGTGAGGCTGATACGCAGTATTTT.

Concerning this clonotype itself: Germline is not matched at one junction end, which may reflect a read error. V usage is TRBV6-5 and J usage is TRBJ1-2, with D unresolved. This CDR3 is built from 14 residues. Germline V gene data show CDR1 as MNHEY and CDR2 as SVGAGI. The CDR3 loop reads CASSSAWGYYGYTF. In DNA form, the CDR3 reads TGCGCCAGCAGTTCCGCGTGGGGTTACTATGGCTACACCTTC.

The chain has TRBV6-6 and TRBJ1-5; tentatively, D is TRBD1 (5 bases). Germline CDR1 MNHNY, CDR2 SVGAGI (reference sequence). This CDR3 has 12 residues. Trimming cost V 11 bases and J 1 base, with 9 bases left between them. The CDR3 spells CAARDSNQPQHF. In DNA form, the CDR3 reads TGTGCCGCCCGGGACAGCAATCAGCCCCAGCATTTT.

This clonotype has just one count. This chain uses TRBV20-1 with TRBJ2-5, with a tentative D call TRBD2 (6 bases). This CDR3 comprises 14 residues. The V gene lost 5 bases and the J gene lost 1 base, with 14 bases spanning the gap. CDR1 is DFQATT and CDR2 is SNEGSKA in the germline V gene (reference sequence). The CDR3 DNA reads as TGCAGTGCTGGCGGGGAGGCCTCCCAAGAGACCCAGTACTTC. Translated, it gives CSAGGEASQETQYF.

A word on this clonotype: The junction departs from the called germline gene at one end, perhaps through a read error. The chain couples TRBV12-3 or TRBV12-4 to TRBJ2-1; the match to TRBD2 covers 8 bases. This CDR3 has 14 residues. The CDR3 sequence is CASMAGGSYNGQFF. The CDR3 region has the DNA TGTGCCAGCATGGCGGGGGGCTCCTACAATGGGCAGTTCTTC.

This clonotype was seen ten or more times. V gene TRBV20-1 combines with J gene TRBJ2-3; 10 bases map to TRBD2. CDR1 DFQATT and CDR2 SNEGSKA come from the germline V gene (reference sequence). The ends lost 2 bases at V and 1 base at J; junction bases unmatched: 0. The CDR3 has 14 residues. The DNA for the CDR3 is TGCAGTGCTAGACTAGCGGGGGGCACAGATACGCAGTATTTT. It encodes CSARLAGGTDTQYF.

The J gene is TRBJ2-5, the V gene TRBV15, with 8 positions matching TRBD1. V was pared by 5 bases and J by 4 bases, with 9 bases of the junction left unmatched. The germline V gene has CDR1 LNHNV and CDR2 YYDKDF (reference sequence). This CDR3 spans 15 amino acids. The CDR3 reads CATSRSTGGLETQYF. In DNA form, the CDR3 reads TGTGCCACCAGCCGCTCAACAGGGGGGCTAGAGACCCAGTACTTC. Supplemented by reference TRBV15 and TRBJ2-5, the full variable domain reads DAMVIQNPRYQVTQFGKPVTLSCSQTLNHNVMYWYQQKSSQAPKLLFHYYDKDFNNEADTPDNFQSRRPNTSFCFLDIRSPGLGDTAMYLCATSRSTGGLETQYFGPGTRLLVL.

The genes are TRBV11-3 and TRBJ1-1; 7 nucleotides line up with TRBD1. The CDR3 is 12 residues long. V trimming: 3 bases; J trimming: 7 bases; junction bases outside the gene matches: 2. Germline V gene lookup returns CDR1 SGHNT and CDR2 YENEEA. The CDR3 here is CASSFSGGEAFF. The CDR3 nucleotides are TGTGCCAGCAGCTTTTCAGGGGGTGAAGCTTTCTTT.

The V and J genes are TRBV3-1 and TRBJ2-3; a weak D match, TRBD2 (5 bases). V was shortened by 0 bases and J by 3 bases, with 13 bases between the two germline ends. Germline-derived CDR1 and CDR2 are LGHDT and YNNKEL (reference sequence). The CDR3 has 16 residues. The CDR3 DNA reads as TGTGCCAGCAGCCAAGAACCTAGCTCTCCTACAGATACGCAGTATTTT. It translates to CASSQEPSSPTDTQYF.

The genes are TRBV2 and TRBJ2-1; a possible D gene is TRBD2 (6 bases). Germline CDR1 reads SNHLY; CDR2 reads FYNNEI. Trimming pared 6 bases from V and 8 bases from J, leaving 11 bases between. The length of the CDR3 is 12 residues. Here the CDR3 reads CASSATSYEQFF. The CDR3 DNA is TGTGCCAGCAGCGCGACTAGTTATGAGCAGTTCTTC.

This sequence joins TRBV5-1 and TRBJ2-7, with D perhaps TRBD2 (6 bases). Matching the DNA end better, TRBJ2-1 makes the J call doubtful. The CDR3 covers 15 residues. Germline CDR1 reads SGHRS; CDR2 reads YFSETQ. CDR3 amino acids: CASSLEAGSSYEQFF. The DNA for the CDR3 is TGCGCCAGCAGCTTGGAGGCGGGAAGCTCCTACGAGCAGTTCTTC.

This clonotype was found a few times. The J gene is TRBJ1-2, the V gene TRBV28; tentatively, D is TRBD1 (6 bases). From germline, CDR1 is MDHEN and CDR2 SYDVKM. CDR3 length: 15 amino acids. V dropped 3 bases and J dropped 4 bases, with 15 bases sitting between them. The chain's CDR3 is CASSFYSQGFYGYTF. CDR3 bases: TGTGCCAGCAGTTTTTATAGCCAGGGGTTCTATGGCTACACCTTC.

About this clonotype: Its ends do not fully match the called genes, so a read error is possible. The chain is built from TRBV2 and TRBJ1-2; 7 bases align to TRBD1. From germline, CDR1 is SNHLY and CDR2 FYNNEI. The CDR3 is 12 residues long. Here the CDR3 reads CARYRGNYGYNF. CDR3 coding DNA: TGTGCCAGATACAGGGGAAACTATGGCTACAACTTC. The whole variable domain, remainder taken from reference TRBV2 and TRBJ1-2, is EPEVTQTPSHQVTQMGQEVILRCVPISNHLYFYWYRQILGQKVEFLVSFYNNEISEKSEIFDDQFSVERPDGSNFTLKIRSTKLEDSAMYFCARYRGNYGYNFGSGTRLTVV.

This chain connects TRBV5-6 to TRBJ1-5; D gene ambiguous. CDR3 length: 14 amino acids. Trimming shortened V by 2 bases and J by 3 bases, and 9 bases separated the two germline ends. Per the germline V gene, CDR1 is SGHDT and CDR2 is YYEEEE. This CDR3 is CASSFMPVNQPQHF. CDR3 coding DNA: TGTGCCAGCAGCTTCATGCCCGTCAATCAGCCCCAGCATTTT.

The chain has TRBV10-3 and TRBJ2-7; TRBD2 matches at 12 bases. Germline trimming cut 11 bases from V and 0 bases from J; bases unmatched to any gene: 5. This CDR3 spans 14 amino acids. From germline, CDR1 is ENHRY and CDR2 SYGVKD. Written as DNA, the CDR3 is TGTGCCGTAAAGACTAGCGGGGGCTCCTACGAGCAGTACTTC. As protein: CAVKTSGGSYEQYF.